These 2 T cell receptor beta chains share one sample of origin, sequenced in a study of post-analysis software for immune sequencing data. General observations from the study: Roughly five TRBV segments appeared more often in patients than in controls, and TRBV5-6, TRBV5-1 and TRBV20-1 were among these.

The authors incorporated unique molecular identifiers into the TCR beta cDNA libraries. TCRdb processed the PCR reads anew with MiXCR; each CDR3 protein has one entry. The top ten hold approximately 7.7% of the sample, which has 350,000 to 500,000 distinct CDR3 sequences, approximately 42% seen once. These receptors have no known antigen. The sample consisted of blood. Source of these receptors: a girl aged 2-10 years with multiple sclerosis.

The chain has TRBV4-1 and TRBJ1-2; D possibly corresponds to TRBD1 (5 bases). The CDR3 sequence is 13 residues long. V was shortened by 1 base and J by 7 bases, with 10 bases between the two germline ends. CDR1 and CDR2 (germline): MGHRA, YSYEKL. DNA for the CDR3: TGCGCCAGCAGCCAAGGAGGGAGGGGTGGCTACACCTTC. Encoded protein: CASSQGGRGGYTF.

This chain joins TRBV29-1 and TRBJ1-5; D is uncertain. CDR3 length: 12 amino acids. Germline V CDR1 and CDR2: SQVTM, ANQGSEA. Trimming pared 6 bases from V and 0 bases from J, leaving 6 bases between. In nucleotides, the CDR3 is TGCAGCGTCCAAGATAGCAATCAGCCCCAGCATTTT. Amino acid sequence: CSVQDSNQPQHF.